The 20 T cell receptor beta chains below all came from one sample that was sequenced in a study of T cells in Graves' hyperthyroidism and ophthalmopathy. TCR beta CDR3 region amplification was performed from RNA transcripts. During a first-round RT-PCR of the TCR CDR3, the HTBI primer set was used. TCRdb re-called the multiplex PCR reads with MiXCR, one entry per CDR3 protein. The sample includes 730,000 or so distinct CDR3 sequences, around 19% seen only once; the top ten take over 15%. The sequenced sample was blood. Receptors were obtained from a woman aged 45-65 years with Graves' hyperthyroidism that later progressed to Graves' ophthalmopathy.

This clonotype was picked up a small number of times. This clone may be a read error of a much larger clone one base away. The missing conserved phenylalanine or tryptophan at the end of this CDR3 makes a read error likely. J is TRBJ1-2 and V is TRBV3-1; D remains ambiguous. The germline V gene has CDR1 LGHDT and CDR2 YNNKEL (reference sequence). V lost 0 bases and J lost 8, with 13 bases in between. The CDR3 loop spans 14 amino acids. CDR3 DNA: TGTGCCAGCAGCCAAGATGGAGTGGTAATCGGCTACACCTCC. Translated: CASSQDGVVIGYTS.

The rearrangement uses TRBV6-5 and TRBJ2-7, with D tentatively TRBD2 (6 bases). The germline CDR1 and CDR2 sequences are MNHEY and SVGAGI. This CDR3 contains 14 residues. Trimming shortened V by 2 bases and J by 3 bases, and 11 bases separated the two germline ends. The CDR3: CASSYRSGGYEQYF. The CDR3 coding sequence is TGTGCCAGCAGTTACCGTAGCGGTGGCTACGAGCAGTACTTC.

This clonotype was detected only a few times. The rearrangement uses TRBV12-3 or TRBV12-4 and TRBJ1-6, with 7 bases fitting TRBD1. This CDR3 is built from 15 residues. With 2 bases clipped from V and 8 bases from J, the junction kept 6 bases outside the gene matches. The CDR3 here is CASSLKGAKDSPLHF. DNA of the CDR3: TGTGCCAGCAGTTTAAAGGGGGCGAAAGATTCACCCCTCCACTTT.

This clonotype was detected many times. This rearrangement joins TRBV6-5 to TRBJ2-5, with TRBD1 matching over 7 bases. The CDR3 runs to 15 residues. V lost 2 bases and J lost 2; bases outside the gene matches: 5. The germline gives CDR1 MNHEY, CDR2 SVGAGI. The chain's CDR3 is CASSYLQGLQETQYF. The CDR3 nucleotides read TGTGCCAGCAGTTACCTACAGGGGCTTCAAGAGACCCAGTACTTC.

V is TRBV7-3 and J is TRBJ1-2; the match to TRBD1 covers 7 bases. The germline V gene has CDR1 SGHTA and CDR2 FQGTGA. V was pared by 5 bases and J by 4 bases, with 10 bases of the junction left unmatched. The length of the CDR3 is 15 residues. The CDR3 reads CASSPETGVSYGYTF. The CDR3 nucleotides are TGTGCCAGCAGCCCCGAAACAGGGGTTAGCTATGGCTACACCTTC.

This clonotype was picked up many times. The CDR3 DNA sequence: TGCGCCAGCAGCTTAGGGGGGGTAAATCAGCCCCAGCATTTT. Its translation is CASSLGGVNQPQHF. J is TRBJ1-5 and V is TRBV5-1, with a weak D call TRBD1 (6 bases). Germline CDR1 and CDR2: SGHRS and YFSETQ. This CDR3 has 14 residues. Trimming left V 2 bases short and J 4 bases short, with 10 bases between.

The rearrangement joins TRBV7-9 to TRBJ1-1; TRBD1 matches 8 bases. This CDR3 is built from 12 residues. The ends lost 0 bases at V and 11 bases at J; junction bases unmatched: 2. CDR1 and CDR2 from the germline V gene are SEHNR and FQNEAQ (reference sequence). CDR3 nucleotide sequence: TGTGCCAGCAGCTTAGCACAGGGGGGGGCTTTCTTT. Protein: CASSLAQGGAFF.

This clonotype appeared many times. J is TRBJ1-5 and V is TRBV3-1; 7 bases are a match to TRBD1. Germline lookup yields CDR1 LGHDT and CDR2 YNNKEL (reference sequence). The J segment lost 2 bases and the V segment lost 4 bases, leaving 11 bases of the junction unmatched. The CDR3 contains 17 residues. The CDR3 reads CASSRRLNTGGNQPQHF. The CDR3 DNA sequence: TGTGCCAGCAGCCGCCGCCTCAACACAGGGGGCAATCAGCCCCAGCATTTT.

The rearrangement uses TRBV7-3 and TRBJ2-3; 7 bases are shared with TRBD1. The CDR3 contains 16 residues. V trimming: 4 bases; J trimming: 3 bases; junction bases outside the gene matches: 10. Per germline, CDR1 SGHTA and CDR2 FQGTGA. CDR3 sequence reads: CASSYPQGDSTDTQYF. The DNA of the CDR3 is TGTGCCAGCAGCTACCCCCAAGGGGACAGTACAGATACGCAGTATTTT.

This clonotype appeared many times. The chain carries TRBV12-3 or TRBV12-4 and TRBJ1-6; TRBD1 matches at 8 bases. This CDR3 contains 14 residues. V was pared by 3 bases and J by 10 bases, with 5 bases of the junction left unmatched. The CDR3 coding sequence is TGTGCCAGCAGTTTGACAGGGGAGGACTCACCCCTCCACTTT. The encoded protein is CASSLTGEDSPLHF.

Note on this clonotype: A much larger clone differs from this one at a single base, so this may be a read error. V and J are TRBV30 and TRBJ2-5; a possible D gene is TRBD2 (7 bases). The CDR3 is made up of 15 amino acids. CDR1 and CDR2 (germline): GTSNPN, SVGIG (reference sequence). The V and J ends lost 3 bases and 7 bases respectively, with 21 bases between them. The DNA for the CDR3 is TGTGCCTGGAGCCCTATACCGCGGGGGCATGGGACCCAGTACTTC. Translation gives CAWSPIPRGHGTQYF.

This chain uses TRBV30 with TRBJ2-7, with unresolved D. Trimming shortened V by 1 base and J by 6 bases, and 4 bases separated the two germline ends. The length of the CDR3 is 10 residues. In germline, CDR1 is GTSNPN, CDR2 SVGIG (reference sequence). The CDR3 DNA reads TGTGCCTGGAGTGGGGCCGAGCAGTACTTC. Protein product: CAWSGAEQYF.

This chain links TRBV29-1 with TRBJ1-3; no clear D. CDR3 length equals 13 residues. Deletions cut 7 bases from V and 0 bases from J, with 10 bases between. Germline V gene sequence: CDR1 SQVTM, CDR2 ANQGSEA. The DNA of the CDR3 is TGCAGCGCGAGTCCCAACTCTGGAAACACCATATATTTT. The encoded protein is CSASPNSGNTIYF.

This clonotype was seen repeatedly, ten times or more. The V gene is TRBV20-1, the J gene TRBJ2-7; 7 positions match TRBD1. V shed 3 bases and J 0 bases; nucleotides not matched to a gene: 5. Germline assignment: CDR1 DFQATT and CDR2 SNEGSKA (reference sequence). There are 14 residues in the CDR3. This CDR3 is CSASRDSRSYEQYF. The CDR3 nucleotides read TGCAGTGCTAGCCGGGACAGCCGCTCCTACGAGCAGTACTTC.

This chain joins TRBV20-1 and TRBJ2-7; 11 nucleotides agree with TRBD2. With V trimmed by 3 bases and J by 6 bases, 1 base remained unmatched. Germline CDR1 DFQATT, CDR2 SNEGSKA (reference sequence). The CDR3 is made up of 12 amino acids. The CDR3, as DNA: TGCAGTGCTAGGACTAGCGGGGCCGAGCAGTACTTC. As protein: CSARTSGAEQYF.

This clonotype was counted ten times or more. V usage is TRBV12-3 or TRBV12-4 and J usage is TRBJ2-3; 13 bases match TRBD2. This CDR3 is 17 amino acids long. The V and J ends lost 6 bases and 4 bases, in that order; junction bases with no gene match: 10. CDR3 residues: CASSQQPGLAGADTQYF. The CDR3 DNA reads as TGTGCCAGCAGCCAACAACCCGGACTAGCGGGGGCAGATACGCAGTATTTT.

With respect to this clonotype: The germline gene is not matched at one end of the junction; a read error may be the cause. The chain links TRBV7-7 to TRBJ2-5, with D perhaps TRBD2 (6 bases). The CDR3 is 14 residues long. Germline V gene sequence: CDR1 SSHAT, CDR2 FNYEAQ (reference sequence). CDR3 DNA: TGTGCTAGCAGCTTATCTCTAGCGATCGAGACCCAGTACTTC. Amino acids: CASSLSLAIETQYF.

This clonotype was detected a few times. The chain recombines TRBV18 with TRBJ2-1; D assignment may be TRBD1 or TRBD2 (6 bases each). Germline CDR1 reads KGHSH; CDR2 reads LQKENI. V lost 3 bases, J lost 4 bases, and 22 bases lay in between. This CDR3 is built from 18 residues. This CDR3 reads CASSPRGVGGGLYNEQFF. Written as DNA, the CDR3 is TGTGCCAGCTCACCGCGGGGTGTTGGAGGGGGACTTTACAATGAGCAGTTCTTC.

The gene calls are TRBV6-1 and TRBJ1-3, with 9 bases lining up with TRBD1. The CDR3 loop spans 15 amino acids. The germline V gene has CDR1 MNHNS and CDR2 SASEGT. V lost 11 bases to trimming and J lost 4 bases; unmatched junction nucleotides: 12. The CDR3 region has the DNA TGTGCCTCACAAAGGGGGACAGGGACCGGAAACACCATATATTTT. It encodes CASQRGTGTGNTIYF.

About this clonotype: A much larger clone sits a single nucleotide away, making a read error possible. This rearrangement joins TRBV5-1 to TRBJ2-1, with D possibly being TRBD1 (5 bases). The germline gives CDR1 SGHRS, CDR2 YFSETQ. V was shortened by 2 bases and J by 5 bases, with 11 bases between the two germline ends. The CDR3 has 14 amino acids. The CDR3 sequence is CASSFSPGNNEQFF. The CDR3 nucleotides read TGCGCCAGCAGCTTTTCCCCAGGGAACAATGAGCAGTTCTTC.